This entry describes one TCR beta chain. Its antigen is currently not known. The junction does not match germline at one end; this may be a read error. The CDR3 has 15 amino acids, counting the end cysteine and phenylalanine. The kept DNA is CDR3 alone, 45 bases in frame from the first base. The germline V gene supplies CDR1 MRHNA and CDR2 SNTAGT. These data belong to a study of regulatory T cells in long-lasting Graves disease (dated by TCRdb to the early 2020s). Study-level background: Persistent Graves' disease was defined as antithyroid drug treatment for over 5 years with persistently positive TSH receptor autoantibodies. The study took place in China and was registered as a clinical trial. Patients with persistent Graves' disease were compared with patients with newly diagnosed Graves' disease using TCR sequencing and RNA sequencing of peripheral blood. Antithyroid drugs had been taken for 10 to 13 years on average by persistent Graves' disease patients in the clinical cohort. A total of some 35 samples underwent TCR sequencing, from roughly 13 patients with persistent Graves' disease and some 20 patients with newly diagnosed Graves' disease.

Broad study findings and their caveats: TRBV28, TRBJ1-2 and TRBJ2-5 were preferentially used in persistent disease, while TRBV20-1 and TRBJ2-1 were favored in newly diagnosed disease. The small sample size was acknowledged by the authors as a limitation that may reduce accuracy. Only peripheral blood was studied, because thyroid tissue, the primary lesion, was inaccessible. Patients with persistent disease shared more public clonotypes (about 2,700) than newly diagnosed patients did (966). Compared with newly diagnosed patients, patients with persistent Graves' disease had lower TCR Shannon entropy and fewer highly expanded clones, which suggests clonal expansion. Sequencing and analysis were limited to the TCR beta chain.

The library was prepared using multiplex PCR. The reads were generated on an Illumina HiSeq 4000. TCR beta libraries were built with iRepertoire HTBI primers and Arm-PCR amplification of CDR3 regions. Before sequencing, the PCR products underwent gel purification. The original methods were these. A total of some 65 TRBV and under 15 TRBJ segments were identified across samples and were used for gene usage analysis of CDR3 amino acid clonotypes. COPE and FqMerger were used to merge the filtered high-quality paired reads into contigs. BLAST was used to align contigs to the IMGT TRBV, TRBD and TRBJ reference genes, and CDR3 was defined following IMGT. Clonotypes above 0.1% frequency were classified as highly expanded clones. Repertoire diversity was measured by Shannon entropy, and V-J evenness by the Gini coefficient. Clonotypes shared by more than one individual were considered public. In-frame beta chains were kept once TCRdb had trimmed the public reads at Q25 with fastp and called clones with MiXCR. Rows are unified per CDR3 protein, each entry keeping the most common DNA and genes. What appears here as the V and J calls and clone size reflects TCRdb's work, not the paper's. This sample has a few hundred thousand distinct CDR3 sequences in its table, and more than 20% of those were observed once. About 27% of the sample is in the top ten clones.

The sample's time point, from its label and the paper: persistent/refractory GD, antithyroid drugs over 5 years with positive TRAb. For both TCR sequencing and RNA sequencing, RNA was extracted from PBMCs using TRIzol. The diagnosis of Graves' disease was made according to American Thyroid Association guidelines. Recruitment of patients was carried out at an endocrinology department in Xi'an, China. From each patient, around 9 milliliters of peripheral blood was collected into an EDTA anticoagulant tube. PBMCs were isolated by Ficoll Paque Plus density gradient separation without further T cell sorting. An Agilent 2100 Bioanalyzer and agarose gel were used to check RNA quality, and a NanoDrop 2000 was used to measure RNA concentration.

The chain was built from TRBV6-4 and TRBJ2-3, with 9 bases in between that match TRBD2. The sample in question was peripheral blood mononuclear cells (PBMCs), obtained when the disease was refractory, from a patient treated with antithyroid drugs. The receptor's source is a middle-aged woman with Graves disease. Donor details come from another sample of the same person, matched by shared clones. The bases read TGCGCCAGCAGTGAGGTGGCTAGCGGGACCGATACGCAGTATTTT. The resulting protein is CASSEVASGTDTQYF.